This is a list of T cell receptor beta chains from one sample in a study of T cell responses to AZD1222 COVID-19 vaccine. This table comes from immunoSEQ multiplex PCR, and its TCRdb copy is limited to in-frame clones, with some not included. Of roughly 170,000 clones listed, roughly nine tenths were seen once; the top ten hold approximately 2%. The material was peripheral blood, obtained on day 0 of AZD1222 vaccination. These receptors were obtained from an adult in good health. Each CDR3 is given with its conserved first and last residue. D genes are given only for firm matches. Clone size, where shown, is once, few, many, or a class for clones that have expanded.

J gene: TRBJ2-7; D gene: TRBD1; V gene: TRBV4-1; clone size: .; CDR3 protein: CASSPQDRLLDEQYF; CDR3 DNA: TGCGCCAGCAGCCCCCAGGACAGGTTACTCGACGAGCAGTACTTC
J gene: TRBJ1-4; D gene: TRBD1; V gene: TRBV24-1; clone size: .; CDR3 protein: CATSDITRDRKTETNEKLFF; CDR3 DNA: TGTGCCACCAGTGACATTACCCGGGACAGAAAAACAGAAACTAATGAAAAACTGTTTTTT
J gene: TRBJ2-7; D gene: .; V gene: TRBV6-4; clone size: .; CDR3 protein: CASSEQASYEQYF; CDR3 DNA: TGTGCCAGCAGTGAACAGGCCTCCTACGAGCAGTACTTC
J gene: TRBJ1-2; D gene: .; V gene: TRBV3-1/TRBV3-2; clone size: few; CDR3 protein: CASSQSHQSYGYTF; CDR3 DNA: TGTGCCAGCAGCCAATCACACCAATCCTATGGCTACACCTTC
J gene: TRBJ1-3; D gene: .; V gene: TRBV5-1; clone size: once; CDR3 protein: CASSLESRGNTIYF; CDR3 DNA: TGCGCCAGCAGCTTGGAGTCGAGGGGAAACACCATATATTTT
J gene: TRBJ2-7; D gene: .; V gene: TRBV6-5; clone size: .; CDR3 protein: CASSPHRVFYEQYF; CDR3 DNA: TGTGCCAGCAGTCCCCATAGGGTTTTTTACGAGCAGTACTTC
J gene: TRBJ2-5; D gene: .; V gene: TRBV12-3/TRBV12-4; clone size: .; CDR3 protein: CASSGGSLETQYF; CDR3 DNA: TGTGCCAGCAGTGGGGGGAGCCTGGAGACCCAGTACTTC
J gene: TRBJ2-7; D gene: TRBD1; V gene: TRBV4-3; clone size: .; CDR3 protein: CASSLRTGVYEQYF; CDR3 DNA: TGCGCCAGCAGCCTTAGAACAGGGGTCTACGAGCAGTACTTC
J gene: TRBJ1-4; D gene: TRBD1; V gene: TRBV28; clone size: .; CDR3 protein: CASSGRYRGQNEKLFF; CDR3 DNA: TGTGCCAGCAGTGGACGGTACAGGGGGCAGAATGAAAAACTGTTTTTT
J gene: TRBJ2-7; D gene: TRBD1; V gene: TRBV13; clone size: .; CDR3 protein: CASSLLAQGGIEQYF; CDR3 DNA: TGTGCCAGCAGCTTACTTGCACAGGGGGGAATAGAGCAGTACTTC
J gene: TRBJ2-7; D gene: .; V gene: TRBV7-9; clone size: .; CDR3 protein: CASSSETGTEQYF; CDR3 DNA: TGTGCCAGCAGCTCCGAGACAGGAACCGAGCAGTACTTC
J gene: TRBJ1-1; D gene: .; V gene: TRBV20-1; clone size: .; CDR3 protein: CSARETRAFF; CDR3 DNA: TGCAGTGCTAGAGAAACAAGGGCTTTCTTT
J gene: TRBJ1-2; D gene: .; V gene: TRBV5-1; clone size: .; CDR3 protein: CASSLEPGASGYTF; CDR3 DNA: TGCGCCAGCAGCTTGGAACCGGGGGCGTCGGGCTACACCTTC
J gene: TRBJ1-1; D gene: .; V gene: TRBV29-1; clone size: .; CDR3 protein: CSVEKGGDTEAFF; CDR3 DNA: TGCAGCGTTGAGAAGGGAGGGGACACTGAAGCTTTCTTT
J gene: TRBJ2-5; D gene: .; V gene: TRBV18; clone size: .; CDR3 protein: CASSPQGKETQYF; CDR3 DNA: TGTGCCAGCTCACCACAGGGAAAAGAGACCCAGTACTTC
J gene: TRBJ1-5; D gene: .; V gene: TRBV19; clone size: .; CDR3 protein: CASSMVRVKRDQPQHF; CDR3 DNA: TGTGCCAGTAGTATGGTCCGAGTAAAGCGCGATCAGCCCCAGCATTTT
J gene: TRBJ1-4; D gene: .; V gene: TRBV28; clone size: once; CDR3 protein: CASRAITAGLTNEKLFF; CDR3 DNA: TGTGCCAGCAGAGCTATAACGGCGGGGTTAACTAATGAAAAACTGTTTTTT
J gene: TRBJ1-3; D gene: .; V gene: TRBV15; clone size: once; CDR3 protein: CATSSGYSGNTIYF; CDR3 DNA: TGTGCCACCAGCAGCGGGTACTCTGGAAACACCATATATTTT
J gene: TRBJ1-1; D gene: .; V gene: TRBV25-1; clone size: .; CDR3 protein: CASRRLMNAEAFF; CDR3 DNA: TGTGCCAGCAGACGTCTGATGAACGCTGAAGCTTTCTTT
J gene: TRBJ1-2; D gene: .; V gene: TRBV5-5; clone size: .; CDR3 protein: CASFRPGRSNYGYTF; CDR3 DNA: TGTGCCAGCTTTAGGCCAGGACGATCTAACTATGGCTACACCTTC
J gene: TRBJ2-5; D gene: .; V gene: TRBV15; clone size: .; CDR3 protein: CATSTRELETQYF; CDR3 DNA: TGTGCCACCAGCACCCGCGAATTGGAGACCCAGTACTTC
J gene: TRBJ1-5; D gene: .; V gene: TRBV19; clone size: once; CDR3 protein: CASSIDSLYQPQHF; CDR3 DNA: TGTGCCAGTAGTATAGACAGTTTGTATCAGCCCCAGCATTTT
J gene: TRBJ1-6; D gene: .; V gene: TRBV28; clone size: .; CDR3 protein: CASSNHEGSYNSPLHF; CDR3 DNA: TGTGCCAGCAGTAACCACGAGGGCTCCTATAATTCACCCCTCCACTTT
J gene: TRBJ1-5; D gene: .; V gene: TRBV3-1/TRBV3-2; clone size: .; CDR3 protein: CASSQFNQPQHF; CDR3 DNA: TGTGCCAGCAGCCAGTTTAATCAGCCCCAGCATTTT
J gene: TRBJ2-7; D gene: TRBD1; V gene: TRBV5-1; clone size: .; CDR3 protein: CASSIGQGSYEQYF; CDR3 DNA: TGCGCCAGCAGCATAGGACAGGGGTCGTACGAGCAGTACTTC
J gene: TRBJ1-1; D gene: .; V gene: TRBV12-5; clone size: .; CDR3 protein: CASGLVLSTANTEAFF; CDR3 DNA: TGTGCTAGTGGTTTGGTACTATCAACAGCTAACACTGAAGCTTTCTTT
J gene: TRBJ2-4; D gene: TRBD2; V gene: TRBV28; clone size: .; CDR3 protein: CASSQGLAVAKNIQYF; CDR3 DNA: TGTGCCAGCAGTCAAGGACTAGCGGTAGCCAAAAACATTCAGTACTTC
J gene: TRBJ1-1; D gene: .; V gene: TRBV2; clone size: .; CDR3 protein: CATSLGRHTEAFF; CDR3 DNA: TGTGCCACCTCTCTAGGCCGGCACACTGAAGCTTTCTTT
J gene: TRBJ1-2; D gene: .; V gene: TRBV28; clone size: .; CDR3 protein: CASQGIAYGYTF; CDR3 DNA: TGTGCCAGCCAGGGGATTGCCTATGGCTACACCTTC
J gene: TRBJ2-3; D gene: TRBD2; V gene: TRBV6-5; clone size: .; CDR3 protein: CASGLAMSTDTQYF; CDR3 DNA: TGTGCCAGCGGACTAGCGATGAGCACAGATACGCAGTATTTT
J gene: TRBJ2-2; D gene: TRBD1; V gene: TRBV19; clone size: .; CDR3 protein: CASTHLGTGEAGELFF; CDR3 DNA: TGTGCCAGTACCCACCTCGGGACAGGGGAAGCCGGGGAGCTGTTTTTT
J gene: TRBJ2-2; D gene: .; V gene: TRBV29-1; clone size: .; CDR3 protein: CSARDLGQSTGELFF; CDR3 DNA: TGCAGCGCGAGGGACCTAGGACAGTCCACCGGGGAGCTGTTTTTT
J gene: TRBJ1-4; D gene: TRBD1; V gene: TRBV29-1; clone size: once; CDR3 protein: CSVVGQSNEKLFF; CDR3 DNA: TGCAGCGTAGTGGGACAGTCTAATGAAAAACTGTTTTTT
J gene: TRBJ2-3; D gene: .; V gene: TRBV29-1; clone size: .; CDR3 protein: CSSEDTQYF; CDR3 DNA: TGCAGCTCCGAGGATACGCAGTATTTT
J gene: TRBJ2-2; D gene: TRBD2; V gene: TRBV7-6; clone size: .; CDR3 protein: CASSSSGRAPGELFF; CDR3 DNA: TGTGCCAGCAGCTCCAGCGGGAGGGCCCCCGGGGAGCTGTTTTTT
J gene: TRBJ1-5; D gene: .; V gene: TRBV9; clone size: .; CDR3 protein: CASSVGDSPNQPQHF; CDR3 DNA: TGTGCCAGCAGCGTCGGAGACAGCCCCAATCAGCCCCAGCATTTT
J gene: TRBJ1-3; D gene: TRBD1; V gene: TRBV28; clone size: .; CDR3 protein: CASRRDRVKNTIYF; CDR3 DNA: TGTGCCAGCAGGCGGGACAGGGTGAAAAACACCATATATTTT
J gene: TRBJ2-1; D gene: .; V gene: TRBV6-5; clone size: .; CDR3 protein: CASAPDRYYNEQFF; CDR3 DNA: TGTGCCAGCGCACCAGACAGATACTACAATGAGCAGTTCTTC
J gene: TRBJ1-2; D gene: .; V gene: TRBV7-2; clone size: .; CDR3 protein: CASSLFRQGLYGYTF; CDR3 DNA: TGTGCCAGCAGCTTGTTTAGGCAGGGGCTCTATGGCTACACCTTC
J gene: TRBJ1-3; D gene: TRBD1; V gene: TRBV29-1; clone size: few; CDR3 protein: CSVEDRRSGNTIYF; CDR3 DNA: TGCAGCGTGGAGGACAGGCGCTCTGGAAACACCATATATTTT
J gene: TRBJ2-1; D gene: TRBD2; V gene: TRBV5-4; clone size: .; CDR3 protein: CASSLSGGLNEQFF; CDR3 DNA: TGTGCCAGCAGCCTATCGGGGGGGCTAAATGAGCAGTTCTTC
J gene: TRBJ1-2; D gene: .; V gene: TRBV9; clone size: .; CDR3 protein: CASSVDSSGDVGGYTF; CDR3 DNA: TGTGCCAGCAGCGTAGACTCCTCCGGGGACGTGGGGGGCTACACCTTC
J gene: TRBJ1-6; D gene: .; V gene: TRBV7-2; clone size: few; CDR3 protein: CASSFRRGGSPLHF; CDR3 DNA: TGTGCCAGCAGCTTCCGCAGGGGAGGTTCACCCCTCCACTTT
J gene: TRBJ1-4; D gene: .; V gene: TRBV5-1; clone size: .; CDR3 protein: CASSLRQADEKLFF; CDR3 DNA: TGCGCCAGCAGCCTACGACAGGCGGATGAAAAACTGTTTTTT
J gene: TRBJ2-7; D gene: .; V gene: TRBV5-1; clone size: .; CDR3 protein: CASSLEELTYEQYF; CDR3 DNA: TGCGCCAGCAGCTTGGAGGAACTGACTTACGAGCAGTACTTC
J gene: TRBJ1-4; D gene: TRBD1; V gene: TRBV9; clone size: .; CDR3 protein: CASSVGRQGFGEKLFF; CDR3 DNA: TGTGCCAGCAGCGTAGGAAGACAGGGCTTTGGGGAAAAACTGTTTTTT
J gene: TRBJ2-7; D gene: .; V gene: TRBV10-2; clone size: once; CDR3 protein: CASSEGITYEQYF; CDR3 DNA: TGCGCCAGCAGTGAGGGGATCACCTACGAGCAGTACTTC
J gene: TRBJ2-7; D gene: .; V gene: TRBV5-1; clone size: .; CDR3 protein: CASSEGLNEGYEQYF; CDR3 DNA: TGCGCCAGCAGCGAAGGACTCAATGAGGGTTACGAGCAGTACTTC
J gene: TRBJ1-5; D gene: .; V gene: TRBV28; clone size: .; CDR3 protein: CASSLNRAFNQPQHF; CDR3 DNA: TGTGCCAGCAGTTTAAACAGGGCCTTCAATCAGCCCCAGCATTTT
J gene: TRBJ2-7; D gene: .; V gene: TRBV7-8; clone size: once; CDR3 protein: CASSLAGDGSYEQYF; CDR3 DNA: TGTGCCAGCAGCTTAGCAGGGGACGGTTCCTACGAGCAGTACTTC
J gene: TRBJ1-2; D gene: TRBD1; V gene: TRBV14; clone size: .; CDR3 protein: CASSQTRQGDGYTF; CDR3 DNA: TGTGCCAGCAGCCAAACCCGACAGGGGGACGGCTACACCTTC
J gene: TRBJ1-2; D gene: .; V gene: TRBV27; clone size: .; CDR3 protein: CASSLSWASYGYTF; CDR3 DNA: TGTGCCAGCAGTTTATCGTGGGCATCTTATGGCTACACCTTC
J gene: TRBJ1-3; D gene: .; V gene: TRBV11-2; clone size: few; CDR3 protein: CASSSTEGGAFSGNTIYF; CDR3 DNA: TGTGCCAGCAGCTCCACGGAGGGGGGGGCCTTCTCTGGAAACACCATATATTTT
J gene: TRBJ1-1; D gene: .; V gene: TRBV4-2; clone size: .; CDR3 protein: CASSQGNTEAFF; CDR3 DNA: TGTGCCAGCAGCCAAGGTAACACTGAAGCTTTCTTT
J gene: TRBJ1-3; D gene: TRBD1; V gene: TRBV11-2; clone size: .; CDR3 protein: CASSDRQGAGNTIYF; CDR3 DNA: TGTGCCAGCAGCGACCGACAGGGTGCTGGAAACACCATATATTTT
J gene: TRBJ1-5; D gene: .; V gene: TRBV6-5; clone size: few; CDR3 protein: CASGTGQPQHF; CDR3 DNA: TGTGCCAGCGGCACGGGTCAGCCCCAGCATTTT
J gene: TRBJ2-2; D gene: TRBD1; V gene: TRBV6-4; clone size: once; CDR3 protein: CASSGQGDTGELFF; CDR3 DNA: TGTGCCAGCAGCGGACAGGGGGACACCGGGGAGCTGTTTTTT
J gene: TRBJ2-7; D gene: .; V gene: TRBV11-2; clone size: .; CDR3 protein: CASSPWPYEQYF; CDR3 DNA: TGTGCCAGCAGCCCCTGGCCCTACGAGCAGTACTTC
J gene: TRBJ2-3; D gene: TRBD2; V gene: TRBV9; clone size: .; CDR3 protein: CASSLAGGRLYTQYF; CDR3 DNA: TGTGCCAGCAGCTTGGCCGGGGGGAGGTTATATACGCAGTATTTT